Listed below are T cell receptor beta chains from one sample, sequenced in a study of blood T cell repertoires in COVID-19. Method: immunoSEQ multiplex PCR; TCRdb's copy keeps in-frame clones and lacks some. The sample holds 95,000 to 110,000 clones, 91% seen once. The sample was peripheral blood. These receptors all stem from a human donor in a cohort sampled during active COVID-19. Both conserved end residues are part of each CDR3. Fields, in order: clone size, J gene, D gene, V gene, CDR3 DNA, CDR3 protein. The D gene is left open where the match is weak. Clone size appears in some rows only: once, few, many, or a class for an expanded clone.

>-|TRBJ1-4|-|TRBV10-3
TGTGCCATCAGTGAGTCGGAGGGGGAAAAACTGTTTTTT
CAISESEGEKLFF
>-|TRBJ2-1|TRBD2|TRBV19
TGTGCCAGTAGTATGGGCGGGAGTAAGGGCAATGAGCAGTTCTTC
CASSMGGSKGNEQFF
>-|TRBJ1-6|-|TRBV4-2
TGTGCCAGCAGCCAAGGAAAAGCGGTAGTCAATTCACCCCTCCACTTT
CASSQGKAVVNSPLHF
>-|TRBJ1-4|-|TRBV6-2/TRBV6-3
TGTGCCAGCAGTCGGAGCGCAACTAATGAAAAACTGTTTTTT
CASSRSATNEKLFF
>-|TRBJ2-1|TRBD1|TRBV30
TGTGCCTGGCAACAAACAGGGGTATTCGATGAGCAGTTCTTC
CAWQQTGVFDEQFF
>-|TRBJ2-7|-|TRBV12-3/TRBV12-4
TGTGCCAGCTCGGGACCGGGAGAATACGAGCAGTACTTC
CASSGPGEYEQYF
>-|TRBJ2-7|-|TRBV11-3
TGTGCCAGCAGCAGCGGTTATACCTACGAGCAGTACTTC
CASSSGYTYEQYF
>-|TRBJ1-5|TRBD1|TRBV6-5
TGTGCCAGCAGACCCGGGACAGGCCTCCCTGGGCCCCAGCATTTT
CASRPGTGLPGPQHF
>-|TRBJ2-7|-|TRBV7-9
TGTGCCAGCAGAGGACTTGATCACAACGAGCAGTACTTC
CASRGLDHNEQYF
>-|TRBJ2-5|-|TRBV18
TGTGCCAGTTCCGGAGGGGAGACCCAGTACTTC
CASSGGETQYF
>-|TRBJ2-2|-|TRBV5-1
TGCGCCAGCAGCTTGGCGCCCGGGATAAACACCGGGGAGCTGTTTTTT
CASSLAPGINTGELFF
>once|TRBJ1-1|TRBD1|TRBV3-1/TRBV3-2
TGTGCCAGCAGCTCCCGGGACAGGGCCGATGAAGCTTTCTTT
CASSSRDRADEAFF
>-|TRBJ2-1|TRBD2|TRBV4-3
TGCGCCAGCAGCCAAGATGGACTAGATTTATACAATGAGCAGTTCTTC
CASSQDGLDLYNEQFF
>few|TRBJ1-2|TRBD1|TRBV4-1
TGCGCCAGCAGCCAAGAGGGACAGGGCGGACTCTATGGCTACACCTTC
CASSQEGQGGLYGYTF
>-|TRBJ2-1|TRBD1|TRBV11-2
TGTGCCAGCAGCTTAGTACGCCGGTTCGACAGGGTCGATGAGCAGTTCTTC
CASSLVRRFDRVDEQFF
>once|TRBJ2-5|TRBD2|TRBV5-4
TGTGCCAGCAGCCGACTAGCGGGAGGACAAGAGACCCAGTACTTC
CASSRLAGGQETQYF